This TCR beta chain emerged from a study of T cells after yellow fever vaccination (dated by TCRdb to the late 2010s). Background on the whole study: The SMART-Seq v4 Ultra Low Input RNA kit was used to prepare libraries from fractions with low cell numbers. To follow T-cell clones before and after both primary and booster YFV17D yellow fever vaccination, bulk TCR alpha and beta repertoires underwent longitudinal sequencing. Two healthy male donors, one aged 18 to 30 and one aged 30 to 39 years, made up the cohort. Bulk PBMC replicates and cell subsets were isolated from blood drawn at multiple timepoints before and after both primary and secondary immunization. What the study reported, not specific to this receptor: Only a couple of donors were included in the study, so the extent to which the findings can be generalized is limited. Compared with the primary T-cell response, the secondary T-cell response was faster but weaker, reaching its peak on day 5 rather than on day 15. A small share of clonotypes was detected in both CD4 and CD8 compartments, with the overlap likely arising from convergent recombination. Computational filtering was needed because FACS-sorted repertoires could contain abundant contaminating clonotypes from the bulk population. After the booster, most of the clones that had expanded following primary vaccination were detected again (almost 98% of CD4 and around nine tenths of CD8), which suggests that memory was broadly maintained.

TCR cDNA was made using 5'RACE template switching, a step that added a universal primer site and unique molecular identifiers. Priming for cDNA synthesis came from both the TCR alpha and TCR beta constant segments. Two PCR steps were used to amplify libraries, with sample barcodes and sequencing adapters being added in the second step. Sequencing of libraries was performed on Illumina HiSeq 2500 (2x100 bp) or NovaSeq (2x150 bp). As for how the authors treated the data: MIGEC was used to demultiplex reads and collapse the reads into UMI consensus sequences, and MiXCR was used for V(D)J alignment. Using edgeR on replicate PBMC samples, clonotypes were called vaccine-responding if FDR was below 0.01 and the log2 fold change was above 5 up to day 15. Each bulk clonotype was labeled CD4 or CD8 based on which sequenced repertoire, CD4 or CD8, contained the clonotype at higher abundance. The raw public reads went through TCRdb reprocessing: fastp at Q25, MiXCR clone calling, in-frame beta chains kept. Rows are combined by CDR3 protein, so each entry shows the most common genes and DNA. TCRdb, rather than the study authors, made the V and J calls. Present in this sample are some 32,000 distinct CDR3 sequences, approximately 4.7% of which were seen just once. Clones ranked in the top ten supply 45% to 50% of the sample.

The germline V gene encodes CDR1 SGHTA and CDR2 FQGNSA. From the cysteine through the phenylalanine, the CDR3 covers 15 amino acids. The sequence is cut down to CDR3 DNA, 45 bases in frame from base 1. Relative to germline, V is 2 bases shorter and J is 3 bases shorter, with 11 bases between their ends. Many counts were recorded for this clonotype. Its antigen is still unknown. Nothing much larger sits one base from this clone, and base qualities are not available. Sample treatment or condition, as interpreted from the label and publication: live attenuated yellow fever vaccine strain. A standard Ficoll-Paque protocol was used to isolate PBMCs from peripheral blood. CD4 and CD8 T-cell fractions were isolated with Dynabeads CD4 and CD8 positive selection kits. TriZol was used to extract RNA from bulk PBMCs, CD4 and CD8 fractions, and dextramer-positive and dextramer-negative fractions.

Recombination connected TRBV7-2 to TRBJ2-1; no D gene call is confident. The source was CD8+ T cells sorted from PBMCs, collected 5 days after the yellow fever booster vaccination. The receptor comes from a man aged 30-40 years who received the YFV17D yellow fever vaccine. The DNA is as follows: TGTGCCAGCAGCTTAACGCCTGAGTTCTACAATGAGCAGTTCTTC. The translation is CASSLTPEFYNEQFF.